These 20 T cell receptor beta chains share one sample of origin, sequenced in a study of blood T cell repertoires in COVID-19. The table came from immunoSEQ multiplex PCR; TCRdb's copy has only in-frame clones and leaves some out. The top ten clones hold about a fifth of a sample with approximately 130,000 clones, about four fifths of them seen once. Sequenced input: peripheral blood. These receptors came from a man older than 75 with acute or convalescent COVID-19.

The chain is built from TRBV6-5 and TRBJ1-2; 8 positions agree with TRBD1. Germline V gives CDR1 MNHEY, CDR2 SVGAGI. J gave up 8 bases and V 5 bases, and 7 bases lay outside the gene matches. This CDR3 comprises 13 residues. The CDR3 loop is CASSKTGAGGYTF. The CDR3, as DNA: TGTGCCAGCAGTAAGACAGGGGCTGGAGGCTACACCTTC.

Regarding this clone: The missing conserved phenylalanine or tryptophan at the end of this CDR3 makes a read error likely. CDR3 amino acids: CASSPERTGSGYTL. The DNA of the CDR3 is TGTGCCAGCAGCCCGGAAAGGACAGGCTCAGGCTACACCCTC. The chain joins TRBV11-2 to TRBJ1-2; 7 bases match TRBD1. V dropped 5 bases and J dropped 8; count of bases not matched to a gene: 11. The germline CDR1 and CDR2 sequences are SGHAT and FQNNGV. The CDR3 covers 14 residues.

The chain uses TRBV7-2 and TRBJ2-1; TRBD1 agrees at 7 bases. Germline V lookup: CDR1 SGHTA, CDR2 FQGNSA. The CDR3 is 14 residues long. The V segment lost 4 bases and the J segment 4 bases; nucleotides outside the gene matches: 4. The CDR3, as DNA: TGTGCCAGCAGCTCGATGACAGGGTACAATGAGCAGTTCTTC. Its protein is CASSSMTGYNEQFF. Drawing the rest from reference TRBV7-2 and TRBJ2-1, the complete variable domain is GAGVSQSPSNKVTEKGKDVELRCDPISGHTALYWYRQSLGQGLEFLIYFQGNSAPDKSGLPSDRFSAERTGGSVSTLTIQRTQQEDSAVYLCASSSMTGYNEQFFGPGTRLTVL.

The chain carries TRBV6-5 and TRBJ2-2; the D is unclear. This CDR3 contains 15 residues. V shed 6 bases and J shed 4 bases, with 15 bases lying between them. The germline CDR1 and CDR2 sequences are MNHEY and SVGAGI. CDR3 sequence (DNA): TGTGCCAGCAGCGAGTCCATCTATGGCACCGGGGAGCTGTTTTTT. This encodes CASSESIYGTGELFF.

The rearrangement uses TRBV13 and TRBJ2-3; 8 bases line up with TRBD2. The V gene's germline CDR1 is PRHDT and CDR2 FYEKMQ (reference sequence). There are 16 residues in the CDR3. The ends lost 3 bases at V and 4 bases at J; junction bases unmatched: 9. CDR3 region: CASSFGAGGSADTQYF. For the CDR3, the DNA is TGTGCCAGCAGCTTTGGGGCGGGGGGAAGCGCAGATACGCAGTATTTT.

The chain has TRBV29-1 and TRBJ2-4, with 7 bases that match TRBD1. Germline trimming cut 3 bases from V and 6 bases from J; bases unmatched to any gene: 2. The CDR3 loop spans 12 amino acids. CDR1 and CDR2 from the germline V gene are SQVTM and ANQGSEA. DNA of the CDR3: TGCAGCGTTGATGCAGGGGGAAACATTCAGTACTTC. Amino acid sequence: CSVDAGGNIQYF.

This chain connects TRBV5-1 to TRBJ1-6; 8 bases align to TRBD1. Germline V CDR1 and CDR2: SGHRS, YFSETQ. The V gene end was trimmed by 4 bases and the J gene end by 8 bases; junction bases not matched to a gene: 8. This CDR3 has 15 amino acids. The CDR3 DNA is TGCGCCAGCAGCATCTCCCCGGACAGGGATTCACCCCTCCACTTT. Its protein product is CASSISPDRDSPLHF.

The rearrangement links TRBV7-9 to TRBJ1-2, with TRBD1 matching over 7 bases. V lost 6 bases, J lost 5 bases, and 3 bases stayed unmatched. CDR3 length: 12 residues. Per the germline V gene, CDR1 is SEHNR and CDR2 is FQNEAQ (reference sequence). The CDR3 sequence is CASRRTGYGYTF. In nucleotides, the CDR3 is TGTGCCAGCAGAAGGACAGGATATGGCTACACCTTC.

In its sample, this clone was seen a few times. The CDR3 DNA reads as TGTGCCATCAGTATCGGGGGGGATACGCAGTATTTT. This encodes CAISIGGDTQYF. The chain employs TRBV10-3 and TRBJ2-3, with 7 nucleotides matching TRBD2. This CDR3 has 12 residues. Germline CDR1 reads ENHRY; CDR2 reads SYGVKD. The junction had 2 bases not matched to a gene; V was cut back by 5 bases and J by 6 bases.

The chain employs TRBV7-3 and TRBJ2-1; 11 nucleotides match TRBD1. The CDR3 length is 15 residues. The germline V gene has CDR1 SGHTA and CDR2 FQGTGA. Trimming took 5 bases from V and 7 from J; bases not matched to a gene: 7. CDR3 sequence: CASSPGQGAWNEQFF. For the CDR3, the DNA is TGTGCCAGCAGCCCCGGACAGGGGGCTTGGAATGAGCAGTTCTTC.

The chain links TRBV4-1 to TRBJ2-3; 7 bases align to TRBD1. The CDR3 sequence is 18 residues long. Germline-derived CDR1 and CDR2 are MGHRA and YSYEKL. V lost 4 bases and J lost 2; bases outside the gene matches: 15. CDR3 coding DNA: TGCGCCAGCAGCCCTAGACTATACAGGGGTAAGAACACAGATACGCAGTATTTT. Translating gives CASSPRLYRGKNTDTQYF.

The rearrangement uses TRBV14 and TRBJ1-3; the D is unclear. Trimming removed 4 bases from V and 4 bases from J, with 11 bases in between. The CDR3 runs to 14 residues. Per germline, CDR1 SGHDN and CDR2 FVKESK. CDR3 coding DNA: TGTGCCAGCAGCCCTGCGGTGACCGGAAACACCATATATTTT. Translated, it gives CASSPAVTGNTIYF.

The CDR3 reads CASSARTGDHNEQFF. DNA of the CDR3: TGTGCCAGCAGTGCCCGGACAGGGGACCACAATGAGCAGTTCTTC. The V and J genes are TRBV25-1 and TRBJ2-1; 9 nucleotides match TRBD1. After removal of 4 bases from V and 5 bases from J, the junction contained 6 bases not matched to a gene. This CDR3 region has 15 residues. Germline V lookup: CDR1 MGHDK, CDR2 SYGVNS.

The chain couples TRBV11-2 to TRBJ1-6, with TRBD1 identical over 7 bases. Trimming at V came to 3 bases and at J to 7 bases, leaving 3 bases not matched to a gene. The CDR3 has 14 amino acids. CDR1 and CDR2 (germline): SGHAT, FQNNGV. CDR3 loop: CASSFDRDNSPLHF. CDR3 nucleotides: TGTGCCAGCAGCTTCGACAGGGACAATTCACCCCTCCACTTT.

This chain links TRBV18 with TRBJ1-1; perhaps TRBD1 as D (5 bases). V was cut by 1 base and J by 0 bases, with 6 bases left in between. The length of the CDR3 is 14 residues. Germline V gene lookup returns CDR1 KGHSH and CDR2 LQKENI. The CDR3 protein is CASSPRRVNTEAFF. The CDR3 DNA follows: TGTGCCAGCTCACCACGCAGGGTGAACACTGAAGCTTTCTTT.

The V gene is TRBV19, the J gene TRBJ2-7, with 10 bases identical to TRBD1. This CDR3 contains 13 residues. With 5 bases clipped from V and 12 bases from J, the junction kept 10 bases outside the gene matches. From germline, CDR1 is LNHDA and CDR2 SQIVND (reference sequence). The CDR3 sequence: CASSGRDRGRWYF. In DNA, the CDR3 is TGTGCCAGTAGTGGCCGGGACAGGGGTCGTTGGTACTTC.

CDR3 region: CASSTQQGSNYGYTF. Here the CDR3 DNA reads TGTGCCAGCAGCACCCAACAGGGGAGCAACTATGGCTACACCTTC. V and J are TRBV7-2 and TRBJ1-2, with TRBD1 matching 7 bases. In germline, CDR1 is SGHTA, CDR2 FQGNSA. This CDR3 region has 15 residues. With 5 bases clipped from V and 2 bases from J, the junction kept 8 bases outside the gene matches.

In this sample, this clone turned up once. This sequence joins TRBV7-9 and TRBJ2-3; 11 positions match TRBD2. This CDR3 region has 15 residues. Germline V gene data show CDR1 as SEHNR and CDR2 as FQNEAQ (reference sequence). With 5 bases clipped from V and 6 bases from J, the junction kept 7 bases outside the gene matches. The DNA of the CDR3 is TGTGCCAGCAGCCCCACTAGCGGGGGAGTTGATACGCAGTATTTT. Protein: CASSPTSGGVDTQYF.

Here the CDR3 reads CASSDRTGEGEKLFF. The CDR3 nucleotides are TGCGCCAGCAGCGACCGGACAGGGGAGGGAGAAAAACTGTTTTTT. V gene TRBV5-1 combines with J gene TRBJ1-4; 9 bases are shared with TRBD1. The CDR3 runs to 15 residues. The J segment lost 8 bases and the V segment lost 4 bases, leaving 9 bases of the junction unmatched. Germline CDR1 is SGHRS and CDR2 is YFSETQ. The full variable domain, completed using reference TRBV5-1 and TRBJ1-4, is KAGVTQTPRYLIKTRGQQVTLSCSPISGHRSVSWYQQTPGQGLQFLFEYFSETQRNKGNFPGRFSGRQFSNSRSEMNVSTLELGDSALYLCASSDRTGEGEKLFFGSGTQLSVL.

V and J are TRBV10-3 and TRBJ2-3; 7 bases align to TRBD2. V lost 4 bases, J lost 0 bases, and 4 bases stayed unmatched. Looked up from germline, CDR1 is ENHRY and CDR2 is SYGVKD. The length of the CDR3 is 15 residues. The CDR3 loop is CAISGSSGSTDTQYF. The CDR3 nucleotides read TGTGCCATCAGTGGATCTAGCGGTAGCACAGATACGCAGTATTTT.